The 26 T cell receptor beta chains below come from one sample, sequenced in a study of cytomegalovirus exposure and HLA in healthy donors. This table comes from immunoSEQ multiplex PCR, and its TCRdb copy is limited to in-frame clones, with some not included. The sample holds about 140,000 clones; approximately 93% are singletons and the top ten take roughly 0.7%. The source material was PBMCs. Receptors originate from a man younger than 35 in good health and CMV-seronegative.

The rearrangement joins TRBV6-5 to TRBJ2-2; 8 bases are a match to TRBD2. Germline V gene sequence: CDR1 MNHEY, CDR2 SVGAGI. This CDR3 has 15 residues. J lost 5 bases, V lost 7 bases, and 9 bases had no gene match. The DNA of the CDR3 is TGTGCCAGCACACCGGGACTAGTAAAGACCGGGGAGCTGTTTTTT. It translates to CASTPGLVKTGELFF.

CDR3 amino acids: CASSLETGAGYTF. The CDR3 DNA reads as TGTGCCAGCAGCTTGGAAACAGGGGCTGGCTACACCTTC. The rearrangement joins TRBV5-4 to TRBJ1-2; 7 bases match TRBD1. The J segment lost 7 bases and the V segment lost 0 bases, leaving 3 bases of the junction unmatched. CDR1 and CDR2 (germline): SGHNT, YYREEE (reference sequence). CDR3 length: 13 residues.

This rearrangement joins TRBV5-8 to TRBJ1-2; D is perhaps TRBD1 (5 bases). The germline V gene encodes CDR1 SGHTS and CDR2 YDEGEE. The CDR3 extends over 18 amino acids. V lost 0 bases and J lost 2, with 20 bases in between. The CDR3 spells CASSLATQIPRGNYGYTF. The CDR3 DNA reads as TGTGCCAGCAGCTTGGCGACACAGATCCCAAGGGGCAACTATGGCTACACCTTC.

The rearrangement uses TRBV5-4 and TRBJ2-5, with 11 bases lining up with TRBD2. V lost 4 bases, J lost 5 bases, and 4 bases stayed unmatched. Germline lookup yields CDR1 SGHNT and CDR2 YYREEE (reference sequence). The CDR3 contains 14 residues. The CDR3 protein is CASSETSGVETQYF. The CDR3 region has the DNA TGTGCCAGCAGCGAGACTAGCGGGGTGGAGACCCAGTACTTC.

The chain joins TRBV5-1 to TRBJ1-1; 8 bases agree with TRBD1. The CDR3 contains 14 residues. Germline-derived CDR1 and CDR2 are SGHRS and YFSETQ. Trimming took 6 bases from V and 4 from J; bases not matched to a gene: 8. The CDR3 loop reads CASTQGTGGTEAFF. The CDR3 coding sequence is TGCGCCAGCACCCAGGGAACAGGGGGCACTGAAGCTTTCTTT.

This clone is a singleton in its sample. V and J are TRBV7-2 and TRBJ1-2; TRBD1 aligns across 9 bases. The germline V gene has CDR1 SGHTA and CDR2 FQGNSA. V was clipped by 5 bases and J by 4 bases; unmatched bases: 8. The CDR3 runs 15 residues. The CDR3 loop reads CASSIYRGPGYGYTF. Here the CDR3 DNA reads TGTGCCAGCAGCATTTACAGGGGGCCCGGCTATGGCTACACCTTC.

This clone is a singleton in its sample. The gene calls are TRBV7-3 and TRBJ2-5; tentatively, D is TRBD2 (6 bases). V gave up 1 base and J gave up 7 bases, with 13 bases separating them. Germline V gene lookup returns CDR1 SGHTA and CDR2 FQGTGA. The CDR3 covers 14 residues. CDR3 residues: CASSLSGGDRTQYF. The CDR3, as DNA: TGTGCCAGCAGCTTAAGTGGAGGGGATCGGACCCAGTACTTC.

In its sample, this clone was seen a few times. The chain links TRBV6-6 to TRBJ1-2, with 8 bases identical to TRBD1. Germline trimming cut 5 bases from V and 3 bases from J; bases unmatched to any gene: 8. There are 15 residues in the CDR3. Germline lookup yields CDR1 MNHNY and CDR2 SVGAGI (reference sequence). This CDR3 reads CASSQVRGRYYGYTF. CDR3 nucleotides: TGTGCCAGCAGTCAAGTCAGGGGGCGCTACTATGGCTACACCTTC.

The CDR3 here is CASSYSSVRRDSPLHF. CDR3 DNA: TGTGCCAGCAGTTACTCGAGTGTCCGTCGGGATTCACCCCTCCACTTT. V usage is TRBV6-5 and J usage is TRBJ1-6; no reliable D call. Germline V gene data show CDR1 as MNHEY and CDR2 as SVGAGI. CDR3 length: 16 amino acids. Trimming took 0 bases from V and 8 from J, leaving 14 bases between them.

This clone came up once. The genes are TRBV27 and TRBJ1-1; a weak D match, TRBD1 (6 bases). The length of the CDR3 is 15 residues. Germline values: CDR1 MNHEY, CDR2 SMNVEV (reference sequence). V gave up 5 bases and J gave up 1 base, with 14 bases separating them. CDR3: CASSDAQGPNTEAFF. CDR3 DNA sequence: TGTGCCAGCAGTGACGCCCAGGGGCCGAACACTGAAGCTTTCTTT.

The chain couples TRBV7-7 to TRBJ2-5; TRBD2 matches 7 bases. V dropped 5 bases and J dropped 4; count of bases not matched to a gene: 7. Germline CDR1 SSHAT, CDR2 FNYEAQ (reference sequence). CDR3 length: 14 residues. The CDR3 loop reads CASSRTSSRETQYF. In DNA form, the CDR3 reads TGTGCCAGCAGCCGGACTAGTTCCAGAGAGACCCAGTACTTC.

V and J are TRBV14 and TRBJ2-1; tentatively, D is TRBD2 (6 bases). Between the trimmed V and J ends, which lost 6 bases and 8 bases, there was a span of 17 bases. This CDR3 is built from 14 residues. The germline CDR1 and CDR2 sequences are SGHDN and FVKESK. The CDR3 protein is CASREHGGFHEQFF. DNA of the CDR3: TGTGCCAGCAGGGAACATGGGGGGTTCCATGAGCAGTTCTTC.

The chain combines TRBV6-5 with TRBJ2-7; perhaps TRBD2 as D (6 bases). Germline values: CDR1 MNHEY, CDR2 SVGAGI. The CDR3 spans 13 residues. Trimming stripped 2 bases from V and 6 bases from J, with 11 bases between. CDR3 DNA: TGTGCCAGCAGTTACCGGCAGGGAGGCGAGCAGTACGTC. Translating gives CASSYRQGGEQYV.

The CDR3 nucleotides read TGCGCCAGCAGCTTGGGGGACAGGGCGGAGACCCAGTACTTC. Its translation: CASSLGDRAETQYF. This chain links TRBV5-1 with TRBJ2-5; 9 nucleotides align to TRBD1. Germline V gene sequence: CDR1 SGHRS, CDR2 YFSETQ. V shed 0 bases and J 5 bases; nucleotides not matched to a gene: 2. This CDR3 spans 14 amino acids.

The chain couples TRBV5-1 to TRBJ2-3; 7 bases map to TRBD1. CDR1 is SGHRS, CDR2 YFSETQ, per germline. The J segment lost 2 bases and the V segment lost 0 bases, leaving 3 bases of the junction unmatched. The CDR3 consists of 15 residues. The CDR3 DNA reads as TGCGCCAGCAGCTTGGGACAGGGAGCCACAGATACGCAGTATTTT. Amino acid sequence: CASSLGQGATDTQYF.

The J gene is TRBJ2-2, the V gene TRBV6-1; 10 bases are shared with TRBD1. The J segment lost 7 bases and the V segment lost 11 bases, leaving 10 bases of the junction unmatched. Per the germline V gene, CDR1 is MNHNS and CDR2 is SASEGT. This CDR3 region has 14 residues. CDR3 nucleotides: TGTGCCGGACACGGGACAGGGGTAGGCGGGGAGCTGTTTTTT. Translation gives CAGHGTGVGGELFF.

The chain employs TRBV5-6 and TRBJ1-2; 7 nucleotides agree with TRBD1. This CDR3 is built from 13 residues. Trimming cost V 4 bases and J 2 bases; bases outside gene matches: 2. CDR1 and CDR2 (germline): SGHDT, YYEEEE. CDR3 coding DNA: TGTGCCAGCAGCCGGGACAGCAACTATGGCTACACCTTC. It translates to CASSRDSNYGYTF.

J is TRBJ1-2 and V is TRBV28, with D tentatively TRBD1 (5 bases). The CDR3 totals 14 residues. In germline, CDR1 is MDHEN, CDR2 SYDVKM. V shed 6 bases and J shed 4 bases, with 15 bases lying between them. CDR3: CASSPARQLYGYTF. The DNA of the CDR3 is TGTGCCAGCAGCCCTGCCCGACAGCTCTATGGCTACACCTTC.

The rearrangement links TRBV5-4 to TRBJ2-7; D is undetermined. CDR1 SGHNT and CDR2 YYREEE come from the germline V gene (reference sequence). This CDR3 is built from 13 residues. V lost 3 bases to trimming and J lost 7 bases, with 14 bases between them. The CDR3 DNA follows: TGTGCCAGCAGCTCGGCGTTAGCTAAAGAGCAGTACGTC. It yields the protein CASSSALAKEQYV.

The V gene is TRBV15, the J gene TRBJ2-2, with D hard to call. The CDR3 totals 12 residues. V dropped 5 bases and J dropped 4 bases, with 5 bases sitting between them. Per germline, CDR1 LNHNV and CDR2 YYDKDF (reference sequence). CDR3 sequence (DNA): TGTGCCACCAGCTTTCTCACCGGGGAGCTGTTTTTT. Encoded protein: CATSFLTGELFF.

The chain combines TRBV5-1 with TRBJ2-1, with TRBD2 matching over 15 bases. This CDR3 comprises 14 residues. CDR1 and CDR2 from the germline V gene are SGHRS and YFSETQ. V was pared by 4 bases and J by 11 bases, with 4 bases of the junction left unmatched. The CDR3 spells CASSPGLAGGKQFF. The DNA of the CDR3 is TGCGCCAGCAGCCCGGGACTAGCGGGGGGTAAGCAGTTCTTC.

The chain employs TRBV10-3 and TRBJ1-1, with D possibly TRBD1 on 5 matching bases. V dropped 4 bases and J dropped 7 bases, with 22 bases sitting between them. The CDR3 is 16 amino acids. CDR1 is ENHRY, CDR2 SYGVKD, per germline. The chain's CDR3 is CAISVNRVDRGLEAFF. The CDR3 DNA is TGTGCCATCAGTGTAAATAGGGTGGATCGGGGACTTGAAGCTTTCTTT.

This clone was detected only once. The rearrangement links TRBV2 to TRBJ1-5, with a tentative D call TRBD1 (6 bases). Trimming left V 6 bases short and J 2 bases short, with 14 bases between. This CDR3 has 15 residues. The germline CDR1 and CDR2 sequences are SNHLY and FYNNEI. CDR3 DNA: TGTGCCAGCAGGCCGACAGGCTTAGGCAATCAGCCCCAGCATTTT. Translated, it gives CASRPTGLGNQPQHF.

The V gene is TRBV6-5, the J gene TRBJ1-1; 10 bases line up with TRBD1. Trimming at V came to 10 bases and at J to 3 bases, leaving 8 bases not matched to a gene. The CDR3 totals 14 residues. Germline V gives CDR1 MNHEY, CDR2 SVGAGI. The CDR3 loop is CATRQGAKYTEAFF. CDR3 sequence (DNA): TGTGCCACAAGACAGGGGGCGAAGTACACTGAAGCTTTCTTT.

The CDR3 here is CASSPYRISATNEKLFF. The CDR3 coding sequence is TGTGCCAGCAGCCCTTATAGAATCAGCGCAACTAATGAAAAACTGTTTTTT. This chain connects TRBV7-6 to TRBJ1-4; D unclear. V lost 5 bases, J lost 0 bases, and 16 bases lay in between. The CDR3 is made up of 17 amino acids. Per the germline V gene, CDR1 is SGHVS and CDR2 is FNYEAQ.

V and J are TRBV6-5 and TRBJ2-5; D perhaps matches TRBD2 (5 bases). Trimming left V 11 bases short and J 7 bases short, with 20 bases between. Germline CDR1 MNHEY, CDR2 SVGAGI. CDR3 length: 13 residues. This CDR3 reads CAGSDGASGTQYF. The CDR3, as DNA: TGTGCCGGCTCGGACGGAGCAAGCGGGACCCAGTACTTC.